A selection of T cell receptor beta chains follows, all from one sample in a study of T cell changes during pregnancy in multiple sclerosis. Sequenced by immunoSEQ multiplex PCR; TCRdb stores in-frame clones only, minus some. The data contain roughly 110,000 clones, 92% of them singletons. The sample here was peripheral blood, taken in the third trimester of pregnancy. Receptor source: a female donor with multiple sclerosis, enrolled in a pregnancy study. Each CDR3 is given with its conserved first and last residue. Each record gives: clone size, V gene, J gene, D gene, CDR3 protein, CDR3 DNA. D genes are given only for firm matches. Size values are once, few and many counts, or a class for expanded clones, and some rows have none.

clone size: once
V gene: TRBV7-2
J gene: TRBJ1-5
D gene: .
CDR3 protein: CASSLVGGPEQPQHF
CDR3 DNA: TGTGCCAGCAGCTTAGTGGGGGGACCCGAGCAGCCCCAGCATTTT

clone size: once
V gene: TRBV16
J gene: TRBJ1-5
D gene: .
CDR3 protein: CASSQGGNQPQHF
CDR3 DNA: TGTGCCAGCAGCCAAGGGGGGAATCAGCCCCAGCATTTT

clone size: .
V gene: TRBV5-4
J gene: TRBJ2-1
D gene: .
CDR3 protein: CASRYRVSSYNEQFF
CDR3 DNA: TGTGCCAGCAGATACAGGGTGAGCTCCTACAATGAGCAGTTCTTC

clone size: .
V gene: TRBV19
J gene: TRBJ1-1
D gene: TRBD1
CDR3 protein: CASSIGSGTGVNTEAFF
CDR3 DNA: TGTGCCAGTAGTATAGGGTCCGGGACAGGGGTTAACACTGAAGCTTTCTTT

clone size: .
V gene: TRBV5-6
J gene: TRBJ2-5
D gene: TRBD2
CDR3 protein: CASSLTAGLQETQYF
CDR3 DNA: TGTGCCAGCAGCTTGACAGCGGGGCTCCAAGAGACCCAGTACTTC

clone size: .
V gene: TRBV2
J gene: TRBJ2-6
D gene: .
CDR3 protein: CASSGGLSSGANVLTF
CDR3 DNA: TGTGCCAGCTCCGGAGGCCTATCGTCTGGGGCCAACGTCCTGACTTTC

clone size: .
V gene: TRBV9
J gene: TRBJ2-7
D gene: TRBD2
CDR3 protein: CASSAGTSGYEQYF
CDR3 DNA: TGTGCCAGCAGCGCCGGGACTAGCGGCTACGAGCAGTACTTC

clone size: .
V gene: TRBV11-1
J gene: TRBJ2-3
D gene: TRBD2
CDR3 protein: CASSPTSGRTDTQYF
CDR3 DNA: TGTGCCAGCAGCCCGACTAGCGGGAGAACAGATACGCAGTATTTT

clone size: .
V gene: TRBV7-3
J gene: TRBJ2-7
D gene: TRBD1
CDR3 protein: CASSWAGTGRYEQYF
CDR3 DNA: TGTGCCAGCAGCTGGGCCGGGACAGGGAGATACGAGCAGTACTTC

clone size: once
V gene: TRBV27
J gene: TRBJ1-1
D gene: .
CDR3 protein: CASSPQGGTEAFF
CDR3 DNA: TGTGCCAGCAGCCCGCAGGGAGGCACTGAAGCTTTCTTT

clone size: .
V gene: TRBV5-1
J gene: TRBJ1-2
D gene: .
CDR3 protein: CASSPNRDGYTF
CDR3 DNA: TGCGCCAGCAGCCCGAACAGGGACGGCTACACCTTC

clone size: .
V gene: TRBV9
J gene: TRBJ2-1
D gene: .
CDR3 protein: CASSFSDEQFF
CDR3 DNA: TGTGCCAGCAGTTTCTCTGATGAGCAGTTCTTC

clone size: .
V gene: TRBV10-3
J gene: TRBJ2-5
D gene: TRBD1
CDR3 protein: CAISDPDRAYQETQYF
CDR3 DNA: TGTGCCATCAGTGACCCGGACAGGGCGTACCAAGAGACCCAGTACTTC

clone size: .
V gene: TRBV6-1
J gene: TRBJ1-5
D gene: .
CDR3 protein: CASSEGGRPQHF
CDR3 DNA: TGTGCCAGCAGTGAAGGCGGAAGGCCCCAGCATTTT

clone size: .
V gene: TRBV5-1
J gene: TRBJ1-3
D gene: TRBD1
CDR3 protein: CASSWGDRENTIYF
CDR3 DNA: TGCGCCAGCAGCTGGGGGGACAGGGAAAACACCATATATTTT

clone size: .
V gene: TRBV19
J gene: TRBJ1-1
D gene: .
CDR3 protein: CASSIAAGKTAEAFF
CDR3 DNA: TGTGCCAGTAGTATAGCAGCAGGGAAGACCGCTGAAGCTTTCTTT

clone size: .
V gene: TRBV11-2
J gene: TRBJ2-7
D gene: TRBD2
CDR3 protein: CASSGRGRAWEQYF
CDR3 DNA: TGTGCCAGCAGCGGCAGAGGGAGGGCCTGGGAGCAGTACTTC

clone size: .
V gene: TRBV2
J gene: TRBJ2-1
D gene: .
CDR3 protein: CASKVEGRYNEQFF
CDR3 DNA: TGTGCCAGCAAAGTGGAGGGGAGGTACAATGAGCAGTTCTTC

clone size: .
V gene: TRBV5-1
J gene: TRBJ2-3
D gene: .
CDR3 protein: CASSLSAIRTDTQYF
CDR3 DNA: TGCGCCAGCAGCTTATCAGCGATCCGCACAGATACGCAGTATTTT

clone size: .
V gene: TRBV10-3
J gene: TRBJ2-5
D gene: TRBD1
CDR3 protein: CAISDGTGGKFQETQYF
CDR3 DNA: TGTGCCATCAGTGACGGGACAGGGGGAAAGTTCCAAGAGACCCAGTACTTC

clone size: .
V gene: TRBV6-1
J gene: TRBJ1-4
D gene: TRBD1
CDR3 protein: CASSELRPGTGKGREKLFF
CDR3 DNA: TGTGCCAGCAGTGAACTCCGTCCCGGGACAGGGAAAGGAAGGGAAAAACTGTTTTTT

clone size: once
V gene: TRBV7-9
J gene: TRBJ2-1
D gene: TRBD2
CDR3 protein: CASSSGTSGGLEQFF
CDR3 DNA: TGTGCCAGCAGCTCCGGGACTAGCGGGGGCTTAGAGCAGTTCTTC

clone size: .
V gene: TRBV7-2
J gene: TRBJ2-5
D gene: .
CDR3 protein: CASSSGFQETQYF
CDR3 DNA: TGTGCCAGCAGCTCGGGATTTCAAGAGACCCAGTACTTC

clone size: .
V gene: TRBV10-3
J gene: TRBJ1-6
D gene: TRBD1
CDR3 protein: CAISEDRDSPLHF
CDR3 DNA: TGTGCCATCAGTGAGGACAGGGACTCACCCCTCCACTTT

clone size: .
V gene: TRBV5-1
J gene: TRBJ2-3
D gene: .
CDR3 protein: CASSREITDTQYF
CDR3 DNA: TGCGCCAGCAGCCGGGAAATCACAGATACGCAGTATTTT

clone size: .
V gene: TRBV27
J gene: TRBJ1-2
D gene: TRBD1
CDR3 protein: CASTSLGTGDGYTF
CDR3 DNA: TGTGCCAGCACCAGCCTAGGGACAGGGGATGGCTACACCTTC

clone size: .
V gene: TRBV2
J gene: TRBJ2-3
D gene: TRBD2
CDR3 protein: CASSETSVSTDTQYF
CDR3 DNA: TGTGCCAGCAGTGAAACTAGCGTGAGCACAGATACGCAGTATTTT

clone size: .
V gene: TRBV10-3
J gene: TRBJ1-1
D gene: TRBD1
CDR3 protein: CAISEYRGENTEAFF
CDR3 DNA: TGTGCCATCAGCGAGTACAGGGGTGAGAACACTGAAGCTTTCTTT

clone size: .
V gene: TRBV30
J gene: TRBJ2-2
D gene: TRBD2
CDR3 protein: CAWREGLAAYTGELFF
CDR3 DNA: TGTGCCTGGAGGGAAGGGCTAGCGGCTTACACCGGGGAGCTGTTTTTT

clone size: .
V gene: TRBV6-1
J gene: TRBJ2-5
D gene: TRBD1
CDR3 protein: CASSEITGVQETQYF
CDR3 DNA: TGTGCCAGCAGTGAAATTACAGGGGTTCAAGAGACCCAGTACTTC

clone size: .
V gene: TRBV11-2
J gene: TRBJ1-1
D gene: TRBD1
CDR3 protein: CASSSGTDTEAFF
CDR3 DNA: TGTGCCAGCAGCTCCGGGACAGACACTGAAGCTTTCTTT

clone size: .
V gene: TRBV30
J gene: TRBJ2-3
D gene: .
CDR3 protein: CAWSEGFGDTQYF
CDR3 DNA: TGTGCCTGGAGTGAGGGGTTCGGGGATACGCAGTATTTT